This T cell receptor (beta chain) was captured in a study of blood T cell repertoires in COVID-19. Background on the study: The United States, Italy and Spain supplied acute and convalescent COVID-19 samples. The cDNA or gDNA used as material had been derived from T cells, B-cell-depleted T cells, or PBMCs.

Libraries were prepared by immunoSEQ multiplex PCR; TCRdb keeps only in-frame clonotypes and omits some of them. The data contain under 250,000 clones, around 90% of them seen just once; the ten biggest clones take up more than 6.5%. Trimming took off 0 bases at V and 11 bases at J, with 11 bases between the two ends. The CDR3 covers 13 residues. CDR1 and CDR2 (germline): LGHDT, YNNKEL (reference sequence). Sequencing was carried out using peripheral blood. The TCR originated in a woman between 70 and 85 years old with active or convalescent COVID-19. This chain uses TRBV3-1 (or the pseudogene TRBV3-2) with TRBJ2-1; D unresolved. The CDR3 reads CASSQDYAVKQFF. In DNA form, the CDR3 reads TGTGCCAGCAGCCAAGATTACGCGGTTAAGCAGTTCTTC.